A single sample gave rise to the 3 T cell receptor beta chains below, sequenced in a study of shared clonotypes between healthy human individuals. CD45RO-negative cells were positively selected for CCR7, leaving out terminally differentiated effector memory CD45RA+ cells. Assay: immunoSEQ multiplex PCR; the TCRdb copy retains only in-frame clones and omits some. The sample holds hundreds of thousands of clones, roughly nine tenths seen once. What was sequenced was naive CD8+ T cells sorted from blood. These receptors all come from a man aged 25-45 years in good health.

As for this clone: This sample also contains other DNA sequences that code for the same CDR3. CDR3 residues: CASSGGKNIQYF. CDR3 bases: TGTGCCAGCAGCGGTGGCAAAAACATTCAGTACTTC. This sequence joins TRBV9 and TRBJ2-4; D call uncertain. The CDR3 consists of 12 residues. Trimming removed 3 bases at V and 3 bases at J, with 4 bases between. Germline CDR1 SGDLS, CDR2 YYNGEE.

This chain connects TRBV7-2 to TRBJ2-1, with D tentatively TRBD2 (5 bases). The CDR3 has 15 residues. Germline V gene data show CDR1 as SGHTA and CDR2 as FQGNSA. The V and J ends lost 4 bases and 6 bases respectively, with 16 bases between them. DNA for the CDR3: TGTGCCAGCAGCTCGACACTAGAGGAGGTCAATGAGCAGTTCTTC. The encoded protein is CASSSTLEEVNEQFF.

The chain recombines TRBV7-6 with TRBJ2-3; TRBD2 agrees at 7 bases. The CDR3 contains 16 residues. CDR1 is SGHVS and CDR2 is FNYEAQ in the germline V gene. The J segment lost 5 bases and the V segment lost 5 bases, leaving 13 bases of the junction unmatched. CDR3 DNA: TGTGCCAGCAGCCCCGCCCTAGCGGAGGCGGGAGATACGCAGTATTTT. Its translation: CASSPALAEAGDTQYF.